One sample yielded the 22 T cell receptor beta chains listed below, sequenced in a study of OX40 agonist ivuxolimab in advanced cancers. Clones were sequenced by immunoSEQ multiplex PCR, and TCRdb holds only the in-frame ones, with some missing. Of some 81,000 clones in the sample, 85% are singletons; the top ten hold approximately 0.57%. Here the sequenced sample was CD4+ or CD8+ T cells sorted from blood, taken in a trial of the OX40 agonist ivuxolimab. The receptors here all came from an adult with an advanced solid tumor such as melanoma, head and neck, liver or kidney cancer.

The chain uses TRBV30 and TRBJ1-3; D not certain. This CDR3 spans 13 amino acids. Germline V CDR1 and CDR2: GTSNPN, SVGIG (reference sequence). Deletions cut 3 bases from V and 3 bases from J, with 9 bases between. The CDR3 coding sequence is TGTGCCTGGAGCGGCGGTCATGGAAACACCATATATTTT. The encoded protein is CAWSGGHGNTIYF.

The gene calls are TRBV19 and TRBJ2-1; 9 nucleotides match TRBD2. CDR3 length equals 17 residues. Germline CDR1 reads LNHDA; CDR2 reads SQIVND (reference sequence). V was clipped by 3 bases and J by 3 bases; unmatched bases: 9. For the CDR3, the DNA is TGTGCCAGTAGTATCTGGGGGACTAGCAAGAACTACAATGAGCAGTTCTTC. It encodes CASSIWGTSKNYNEQFF.

The rearrangement joins TRBV21-1 to TRBJ2-7. TRBV21-1 is a pseudogene locus. This CDR3 has 11 amino acids. The CDR3 DNA reads as TGTGCCAGCAGCAAAGGACGCCGCCAGTACTTC. Protein: CASSKGRRQYF.

The chain employs TRBV4-1 and TRBJ2-2; D not certain. Trimming pared 4 bases from V and 7 bases from J, leaving 16 bases between. This CDR3 is 15 amino acids long. Germline values: CDR1 MGHRA, CDR2 YSYEKL. The CDR3 spells CASSLLGSRFGELFF. The CDR3 nucleotides read TGCGCCAGCAGCCTATTAGGGTCCAGGTTCGGGGAGCTGTTTTTT.

The genes are TRBV7-2 and TRBJ2-5; 8 nucleotides agree with TRBD2. The CDR3 runs 16 residues. With V trimmed by 4 bases and J by 5 bases, 12 bases remained unmatched. Germline V gene data show CDR1 as SGHTA and CDR2 as FQGNSA. In nucleotides, the CDR3 is TGTGCCAGCAGCTCCCCGGGAGGGGGGGCCCGGGAGACCCAGTACTTC. Protein sequence: CASSSPGGGARETQYF.

The gene calls are TRBV27 and TRBJ1-2, with D unresolved. Trimming cost V 8 bases and J 4 bases, with 14 bases left between them. Germline V gene data show CDR1 as MNHEY and CDR2 as SMNVEV (reference sequence). CDR3 length equals 13 residues. CDR3 DNA: TGTGCCAGCGGAGGTTGGCAGGCCTATGGCTACACCTTC. Protein sequence: CASGGWQAYGYTF.

Concerning this clone: Other DNA sequences in the same sample also yield this CDR3. The CDR3 DNA reads TGTGCCAGCAGCTTAAGAATAAGCACAGATACGCAGTATTTT. This gives the protein CASSLRISTDTQYF. The J gene is TRBJ2-3, the V gene TRBV11-2; D gene uncertain. This CDR3 comprises 14 residues. Germline CDR1 is SGHAT and CDR2 is FQNNGV. The V and J ends lost 2 bases and 0 bases respectively, with 6 bases between them.

In its sample, this clone was seen once. The CDR3 reads CASSPRSDRPNEQFF. The CDR3 coding sequence is TGTGCCAGCTCACCACGATCCGACAGGCCTAATGAGCAGTTCTTC. The J gene is TRBJ2-1, the V gene TRBV18; D might be TRBD1 (6 bases). This CDR3 is built from 15 residues. V dropped 1 base and J dropped 7 bases, with 14 bases sitting between them. The V gene's germline CDR1 is KGHSH and CDR2 LQKENI.

The chain links TRBV19 to TRBJ1-1; a weak D match, TRBD1 (6 bases). Germline loops: CDR1 LNHDA, CDR2 SQIVND (reference sequence). The ends were cut back, 7 bases at V and 1 base at J, with 13 bases in the middle. This CDR3 spans 14 amino acids. The CDR3 sequence: CASNRGGPNTEAFF. The CDR3 DNA sequence: TGTGCCAGTAACCGGGGGGGGCCGAACACTGAAGCTTTCTTT.

The chain is built from TRBV7-2 and TRBJ2-5; no definite D call. The CDR3 totals 13 residues. Trimming left V 5 bases short and J 5 bases short, with 12 bases between. From germline, CDR1 is SGHTA and CDR2 FQGNSA. The chain's CDR3 is CASSQQRPETQYF. In DNA, the CDR3 is TGTGCCAGCAGCCAACAAAGGCCGGAGACCCAGTACTTC.

The V call is TRBV6-6, the J call TRBJ1-3; possibly TRBD1 for D (6 bases). The germline CDR1 and CDR2 sequences are MNHNY and SVGAGI (reference sequence). The CDR3 totals 14 residues. Deletions cut 2 bases from V and 4 bases from J, with 9 bases between. CDR3 in DNA: TGTGCCAGCAGTTACACAGACAGGGGAAACACCATATATTTT. This encodes CASSYTDRGNTIYF.

The CDR3 reads CAWSLGQGPYGYTF. In DNA form, the CDR3 reads TGTGCCTGGAGTCTCGGACAGGGACCCTATGGCTACACCTTC. The J gene is TRBJ1-2, the V gene TRBV30, with 8 bases that match TRBD1. Trimming at V came to 2 bases and at J to 4 bases, leaving 6 bases not matched to a gene. Looked up from germline, CDR1 is GTSNPN and CDR2 is SVGIG (reference sequence). This CDR3 spans 14 amino acids. The variable domain in full, with the rest retrieved from reference TRBV30 and TRBJ1-2, is SQTIHQWPATLVQPVGSPLSLECTVEGTSNPNLYWYRQAAGRGLQLLFYSVGIGQISSEVPQNLSASRPQDRQFILSSKKLLLSDSGFYLCAWSLGQGPYGYTFGSGTRLTVV.

The chain recombines TRBV30 with TRBJ2-2, with D perhaps matching TRBD2 (6 bases). The CDR3 runs to 19 residues. CDR1 GTSNPN and CDR2 SVGIG come from the germline V gene (reference sequence). Deletions cut 0 bases from V and 0 bases from J, with 20 bases between. The CDR3 sequence: CAWSVGAGTYFPNTGELFF. The DNA of the CDR3 is TGTGCCTGGAGTGTAGGGGCAGGGACTTATTTCCCGAACACCGGGGAGCTGTTTTTT. The full variable domain, rest sourced from reference TRBV30 and TRBJ2-2, is SQTIHQWPATLVQPVGSPLSLECTVEGTSNPNLYWYRQAAGRGLQLLFYSVGIGQISSEVPQNLSASRPQDRQFILSSKKLLLSDSGFYLCAWSVGAGTYFPNTGELFFGEGSRLTVL.

The CDR3 protein is CASRDRANYGYTF. The DNA for the CDR3 is TGTGCCAGCAGAGACAGGGCTAACTATGGCTACACCTTC. The V and J genes are TRBV2 and TRBJ1-2; TRBD1 matches 7 bases. CDR1 and CDR2 (germline): SNHLY, FYNNEI. With V trimmed by 6 bases and J by 0 bases, 1 base remained unmatched. The CDR3 loop spans 13 amino acids. Based on the CDR3 plus reference TRBV2 and TRBJ1-2, the full variable domain is EPEVTQTPSHQVTQMGQEVILRCVPISNHLYFYWYRQILGQKVEFLVSFYNNEISEKSEIFDDQFSVERPDGSNFTLKIRSTKLEDSAMYFCASRDRANYGYTFGSGTRLTVV.

The rearrangement joins TRBV7-9 to TRBJ2-7; no clear D gene. The CDR3 is made up of 14 amino acids. Trimming left V 0 bases short and J 1 base short, with 7 bases between. The germline gives CDR1 SEHNR, CDR2 FQNEAQ (reference sequence). The DNA of the CDR3 is TGTGCCAGCAGCTTAGCGGCAGCTTCCTACGAGCAGTACTTC. Translating it yields CASSLAAASYEQYF.

This chain uses TRBV27 with TRBJ2-7, with TRBD2 identical over 7 bases. Germline-derived CDR1 and CDR2 are MNHEY and SMNVEV (reference sequence). V trimming: 2 bases; J trimming: 5 bases; junction bases outside the gene matches: 3. The CDR3 extends over 13 amino acids. The CDR3 reads CASSLAGRDEQYF. The CDR3, as DNA: TGTGCCAGCAGTTTAGCGGGGAGGGACGAGCAGTACTTC.

The chain uses TRBV5-4 and TRBJ2-1; D is possibly TRBD1 (6 bases). The CDR3 covers 15 residues. Germline CDR1 SGHNT, CDR2 YYREEE (reference sequence). V dropped 2 bases and J dropped 4 bases, with 13 bases sitting between them. As DNA, the CDR3 is TGTGCCAGCAGCTTTCAGGGGCGGATTTACAATGAGCAGTTCTTC. The encoded protein is CASSFQGRIYNEQFF. Looking up the rest from reference TRBV5-4 and TRBJ2-1 gives the full variable domain: ETGVTQSPTHLIKTRGQQVTLRCSSQSGHNTVSWYQQALGQGPQFIFQYYREEENGRGNFPPRFSGLQFPNYSSELNVNALELDDSALYLCASSFQGRIYNEQFFGPGTRLTVL.

Note on this clone: At one of its ends the junction is not consistent with the germline gene, which may arise from a read error. The genes are TRBV29-1 and TRBJ2-1, with D tentatively TRBD2 (5 bases). Germline V gene data show CDR1 as SQVTM and CDR2 as ANQGSEA. The CDR3 length is 10 residues. The CDR3 reads CSVAGNGQFF. The CDR3 DNA follows: TGCAGCGTTGCCGGGAATGGGCAGTTCTTC.

The V call is TRBV2, the J call TRBJ2-1; 11 bases are shared with TRBD2. The length of the CDR3 is 15 residues. Germline V gene data show CDR1 as SNHLY and CDR2 as FYNNEI. The trim removed 4 bases at V and 8 bases at J, leaving 7 bases unmatched. Written as DNA, the CDR3 is TGTGCCAGCAGTGTGGATAGCGGGGGGGCAGATGAGCAGTTCTTC. This codes for CASSVDSGGADEQFF.

This sequence joins TRBV6-1 and TRBJ1-4, with D possibly matching TRBD1 (6 bases). CDR3 length: 17 residues. Trimming shortened V by 4 bases and J by 4 bases, and 19 bases separated the two germline ends. Germline V gives CDR1 MNHNS, CDR2 SASEGT. The CDR3 loop reads CASSVYRVPEGNEKLFF. The CDR3 bases are TGTGCCAGCAGTGTCTACAGGGTTCCCGAGGGTAATGAAAAACTGTTTTTT.

The chain combines TRBV28 with TRBJ2-4, with 8 bases identical to TRBD1. There are 15 residues in the CDR3. Looked up from germline, CDR1 is MDHEN and CDR2 is SYDVKM. The junction had 4 bases not matched to a gene; V was cut back by 5 bases and J by 1 base. CDR3 bases: TGTGCCAGCAGTGTGCAGGGGGCCGCCAAAAACATTCAGTACTTC. This codes for CASSVQGAAKNIQYF.

The gene calls are TRBV7-6 and TRBJ2-5; 9 positions agree with TRBD2. The end of the DNA fits TRBJ2-7 better, so the J call may be wrong. Germline lookup yields CDR1 SGHVS and CDR2 FNYEAQ. The CDR3 is 15 amino acids. CDR3 DNA: TGTGCCAGCAGCTTAAATAGCGGGGGCTCCTACGAGCAGTACTTC. Protein product: CASSLNSGGSYEQYF.